This T cell receptor (beta chain) was observed in a study of shared clonotypes between healthy human individuals. Turning to the study itself: Each donor's CD4 naive and CD4 memory cells filled three plates apiece, CD8 naive two, and CD8 memory one. Study-level findings and limits: When naive CD4 clonotypes were compared across a handful of donors, 5% to 5.5% were shared. Non-shared clonotypes had lower generation probabilities than those shared by all four donors.

It was into CD45RA+ naive and CD45RA-negative memory subsets that the CD4+ cells were split. The V end lost 2 bases, the J end lost 5 bases, and 14 bases lay between the germline ends. This CDR3 region has 14 residues. From germline, CDR1 is SGHRS and CDR2 YFSETQ. The table came from immunoSEQ multiplex PCR; TCRdb's copy has only in-frame clones and leaves some out. The data show hundreds of thousands of clones, 90% to 97% seen once. In its sample, this clone was seen once. Its antigen is as yet unknown. The J gene is TRBJ2-7, the V gene TRBV5-1; tentative D call: TRBD2 (6 bases). This clonotype originated in a woman under 40 in good health. Sample: naive CD4+ T cells sorted from blood. Subset: CD45RA+ positively selected. CDR3: CASSLARGTNEQYF. CDR3 nucleotide sequence: TGCGCCAGCAGCTTAGCCCGGGGGACGAACGAGCAGTACTTC.